This entry describes one TCR beta chain. The repertoire was sequenced with immunoSEQ multiplex PCR; TCRdb's copy has only in-frame clones and lacks some. The sample contains just under 95,000 clones, about nine tenths of which appear only once. The J segment lost 0 bases and the V segment lost 4 bases, leaving 3 bases of the junction unmatched. CDR3 length: 16 residues. Germline assignment: CDR1 SGHAT and CDR2 FQNNGV. The source of the sample is a study of OX40 agonist ivuxolimab in advanced cancers. The source was CD4+ or CD8+ T cells sorted from blood, collected in a trial of the OX40 agonist ivuxolimab. The receptor's source is an adult with an advanced solid tumor such as melanoma, head and neck, liver or kidney cancer. This rearrangement joins TRBV11-2 to TRBJ2-5, with 12 bases matching TRBD2. This chain's CDR3 is CASSSGLAGNQETQYF. In nucleotides, the CDR3 is TGTGCCAGCAGCTCTGGACTAGCGGGGAACCAAGAGACCCAGTACTTC.